The table lists the clone carrying this TCR beta chain with many counts. Its antigen is unknown. The sample is drawn from a study of T cells in Graves' hyperthyroidism and ophthalmopathy. Drawn at first hyperthyroidism diagnosis, the blood sample preceded any ophthalmopathy symptoms. From 9 to 10 ml of fresh peripheral blood, PBMCs were isolated. CDR3 length: 14 residues. V shed 2 bases, J shed 4 bases, and the junction held 4 bases outside the gene matches. Looked up from germline, CDR1 is MNHNY and CDR2 is SVGAGI (reference sequence). Template material for amplifying TCR beta CDR3 regions consisted of RNA transcripts. HTBI primers drove first-round RT-PCR of the TCR CDR3. TCRdb used MiXCR to reprocess the multiplex PCR reads, holding one entry per CDR3 protein. The sample has a few hundred thousand distinct CDR3 sequences; roughly 12% are singletons. Study-wide results and limits: Within blood appeared most thyroid clonotypes that had expanded above 0.001.

Source material: blood. The clonotype originates from a man younger than 45 with Graves' hyperthyroidism that later progressed to Graves' ophthalmopathy. This sequence joins TRBV6-6 and TRBJ1-2, with 7 bases that match TRBD1. The CDR3 sequence is CASSYDRVSYGYTF. The DNA for the CDR3 is TGTGCCAGCAGTTACGACAGGGTTAGCTATGGCTACACCTTC.